This TCR beta chain comes out of a study of cytomegalovirus exposure and HLA in healthy donors (TCRdb year 2017). In terms of the full investigation: An earlier analysis of approximately 590 of the donors reported about 250 Gb of sequence data and some 120 million unique TCR beta sequences from 150 million to 200 million T cells. An early release that covered roughly 600 HLA-typed donors contained 300 to 350 gigabases of sequencing data and some 87 million unique TCR sequences. Of the approximately 400 genotyped donors, roughly 80% fell in the genetic ancestry cluster associated with self-reported Caucasian donors. The study was designed to test whether signatures of past pathogen exposure could be identified by cataloging public T cell receptors. The study used immunosequencing to profile the T cell repertoires of under 700 subjects and linked those repertoires to cytomegalovirus serostatus. Besides the first cohort of 500 to 700 subjects, a separate validation cohort made up of over 95 different subjects was used. High-throughput TCR immunosequencing, statistical association of individual TCRs with disease status, and machine learning were combined to predict cytomegalovirus infection status. To study patterns of TCR occurrence, a later analysis re-analyzed previously published TCR beta repertoires from under 750 donors and added high-resolution HLA genotyping. Rather than using new phenotypic data, the later analysis identified candidate immune exposures from TCR beta sequences and from how often those sequences occurred across donors. An earlier analysis of roughly 580 of the donors used high-throughput TCR beta sequencing to judge whether each TCR beta V gene segment behaved as functional or pseudogenic. Donor age, sex, ethnicity and CMV serostatus were compiled together with the repertoire data. A later genetic analysis took genome-wide SNP genotypes for about 65% of the 666 donors and used that subset as a discovery cohort. All discovery cohort repertoires had been generated on a single sequencing platform. Both class I and class II loci were covered by HLA typing, at four-digit resolution. The number of donors typed differed by locus, with 629-630 for A, B, C, DRB1 and DQB1, 522 for DQA1, 600 to 610 for DPA1, and roughly 450 for DPB1. About five DR-DQ haplotypes were handled as single units for association and clustering because linkage in the cohort was strong. Among around 400 genotyped donors of the cohort, an average of around 250,000 unique TCR beta nucleotide sequences was sequenced per donor, of which roughly 18% were non-productive.

The cohort was made up of roughly 670 healthy bone marrow donors. At the time of sampling, every cohort member was nominally healthy, though immune exposures that went unrecorded were likely present. CMV serostatus was recorded as positive for about 300 and negative for about 50% of the 666 cohort members, whereas no CMV serostatus was recorded for the donor in question. Each donor provided a peripheral blood sample, and peripheral blood mononuclear cells were used for TCR beta sequencing. Genomic DNA extraction from the blood cell samples was performed with the Qiagen DNeasy Blood Extraction Kit. Receptors were amplified or captured by the immunoSEQ multiplex PCR assay. For the multiplex PCR, a mixture combining 60 forward primers for TCR Vbeta segments and 13 reverse primers for TCR Jbeta segments was used. The CDR3 region of rearranged TCR beta genes was amplified from genomic DNA by a multiplex PCR assay. The amplified TCR beta libraries were sequenced on the Illumina HiSeq System as 87-base-pair reads. The study's processing was this. Across the roughly 670 repertoires, a later analysis counted approximately 75 million unique TCR beta chains, 9.5 million to 13 million of which were shared by at least two donors. Raw reads were error-corrected and collapsed into unique sequences by a nearest-neighbor algorithm in which closely related sequences were merged to remove PCR and sequencing errors. CDR3 sequences were aligned to IMGT reference sequences to assign V, D and J gene segments. For a sequence to be retained, at least a six-nucleotide match to both a V gene segment and a J gene segment was required. Rearrangements were called productive when the CDR3 lacked stop codons and stayed in frame with V and J; all others were non-productive. CDR3 was defined according to IMGT convention as the region running from the second conserved V-encoded cysteine to the conserved J-encoded phenylalanine. Sequences without an unambiguous match to a single V gene segment were excluded from the earlier analysis of almost 600 of the donors. An earlier analysis of 500 to 600 of the donors classified V segments as functional when productive rearrangements were above 56.7% and as segregating when the standard deviation between donors was above 5%. A statistical classification framework was developed to diagnose cytomegalovirus status using the catalog of TCR beta chain sequences. A later analysis assigned V and J genes by comparing TCR nucleotide sequences with IMGT/GENE-DB human TR gene sequences. In a later analysis, CDR3 sequences and most-parsimonious VDJ recombination scenarios were assigned using the TCRdist pipeline. A later analysis defined each TCR beta chain by its CDR3 amino acid sequence plus V-gene family, and excluded reads lacking a unique V-gene family. To address suspected cross-contamination and a sequencing artifact, a later analysis removed 592 highly shared, low-generation-probability nucleotide sequences. In a later analysis, a clonal expansion index was calculated for each public chain from normalized within-repertoire ranks of inferred template counts. Generation probabilities in a later analysis came from a VDJ recombination model fitted to out-of-frame rearrangements, and those results were checked against IGoR. Hypergeometric tests were used in a later analysis to score TCR-TCR, TCR-HLA and TCR-CMV co-occurrence, with a repertoire-size bias correction applied to the TCR pairs. In a later analysis, false discovery rates were estimated by permuting HLA or CMV assignments 20 times. In a later analysis, co-occurring TCRs were grouped using DBSCAN, and TCRdist sequence similarity was added for clustering within HLA-allele-positive subsets. For co-occurrence clustering, repertoires with fewer than 30,000 or more than 120,000 public chains were excluded, along with four to six repertoires with anomalous nucleotide sharing. Not all clones reach the TCRdb copy of this immuneACCESS table, which keeps in-frame sequences only. Checked studies attribute under half of the gap to unresolved V genes and leave the rest unexplained. From that table come the V and J calls and clone size; the DNA was used to work out D and trimming. In all, the sample holds roughly 130,000 clones, and over 60% of those were seen once. 1% of the sample is taken by the ten largest.

In the case of this clone: Its antigen is currently not known. No base-level quality is on record; no much larger clone is a single base apart.

From its cysteine to its phenylalanine, the CDR3 spans 15 amino acids. The read is trimmed to its CDR3 DNA, 45 bases read in frame from base 1. V ends up 5 bases short and J 7 bases short, with an unmatched junction base count of 11. In the germline V gene (reference sequence), CDR1 corresponds to MNHEY and CDR2 to SMNVEV. The paper as a whole reports these results and caveats: Cytomegalovirus status was reported to be diagnosed by the classifier with high specificity and sensitivity in both the original and validation cohorts. In a later genetic analysis, fewer N-insertions in productive TCRs were reported among donors in an Asian-associated ancestry cluster than the roughly 640-donor mean. Some IMGT-functional V segments, including TRBV6-2 and TRBV6-3, could not be distinguished by the 87-base-pair reads and were therefore excluded. At a false discovery rate of 0.05, a later analysis linked about 16,000 TCR beta sequences to specific HLA alleles. Correlated functional status among segregating V segments might be attributable to linkage disequilibrium, but an unknown experimental factor could not be ruled out. A few of the identified cytomegalovirus-associated TCR beta chains were confirmed in vitro to be specific for cytomegalovirus antigens. It was suggested by the authors that the approach could potentially be generalized to other disease states and immunological phenotypes. Assigning TCR associations to individual alleles was difficult when HLA alleles, especially DR and DQ, strongly co-occurred. An association between a missense DCLRE1C variant and V-gene and J-gene trimming of TCR beta chains was found in a later genetic analysis and replicated in an independent cohort. CMV serostatus was the only immune exposure information available for the cohort. Most TCR sequences were observed very rarely across donors, whereas some public TCRs were present in many individuals. A later analysis found that TCR association rates varied across HLA loci, with DRB1 alleles showing the most associated TCRs and HLA-C alleles the fewest. A later analysis found that most CMV-associated TCR beta chains appeared HLA-restricted, with HLA associations seemingly driven largely by CMV exposure. According to a later analysis, parvovirus B19, influenza, CMV and Epstein-Barr virus appeared linked to several top co-occurrence clusters. Roughly 17 rarely observed V segments, including chromosome 9 orphons, were excluded from the earlier analysis of approximately 500 of the donors because counts were too low. Because HLA typing was unavailable for some donors at each locus, only the typed subset was used in association tests. Broadly in line with IMGT annotations, most TCR beta V segments showed up in productive rearrangements about 87% or about 30% of the time in an earlier analysis of roughly 590 of the donors. Roughly uniform sequencing depth across donors was assumed in presence/absence analyses, although this assumption may not hold. A further reported finding was that TCR beta sequences accurately predicted the HLA-A and HLA-B alleles for most subjects in the first cohort. This cohort had only TCR beta chains sequenced, and the lack of alpha or paired-chain data limited which features could be detected. The study gave a list of some 150 TCR beta chains associated with cytomegalovirus. A cluster of highly shared sequence variants was judged likely to be a technical artifact of the sequencing pipeline. Compared with equally common non-associated chains, HLA-associated TCR beta chains in a later analysis were more clonally expanded and had lower generation probabilities.

The TCR comes from a human donor in good health. Sequenced input: PBMCs. The chain couples TRBV27 to TRBJ2-7; TRBD1 aligns with 10 central bases. For the CDR3, the sequence is CASSPPGTGEREQYF. The DNA sequence is as follows: TGTGCCAGCAGTCCACCTGGGACAGGGGAACGGGAGCAGTACTTC.